The next 12 T cell receptor beta chains were all read from a single sample in a study of blood T cell repertoires in COVID-19. Profiled with immunoSEQ multiplex PCR; TCRdb holds only in-frame clones, not every one. The table includes more than 85,000 clones, 85% detected once. Sequencing was done on a sample of peripheral blood. The receptors shown here come from a man between 50 and 59 years old with acute or convalescent COVID-19.

The chain uses TRBV9 and TRBJ1-5, with a weak D call TRBD1 (5 bases). V lost 0 bases and J 6 bases, leaving 7 bases between the germline ends. CDR1 SGDLS and CDR2 YYNGEE come from the germline V gene. The CDR3 has 13 amino acids. The CDR3 sequence is CASSVAGGQPQHF. For the CDR3, the DNA is TGTGCCAGCAGCGTAGCCGGGGGTCAGCCCCAGCATTTT.

CDR3 loop: CASSDRPRPSSSGANVLTF. CDR3 coding DNA: TGTGCCAGCAGTGATCGGCCCAGGCCTTCAAGCTCTGGGGCCAACGTCCTGACTTTC. V gene TRBV6-1 combines with J gene TRBJ2-6; no reliable D call. CDR1 is MNHNS and CDR2 is SASEGT in the germline V gene. The CDR3 is made up of 19 amino acids. Trimming pared 3 bases from V and 0 bases from J, leaving 18 bases between.

The chain combines TRBV28 with TRBJ1-4; TRBD1 matches 8 bases. J lost 4 bases, V lost 5 bases, and 6 bases had no gene match. The CDR3 covers 15 residues. CDR1 MDHEN and CDR2 SYDVKM come from the germline V gene. The CDR3 is CASSQLQGVNEKLFF. Written as DNA, the CDR3 is TGTGCCAGCAGTCAATTACAGGGGGTTAATGAAAAACTGTTTTTT. Combining the CDR3 with reference TRBV28 and TRBJ1-4 gives the whole variable domain DVKVTQSSRYLVKRTGEKVFLECVQDMDHENMFWYRQDPGLGLRLIYFSYDVKMKEKGDIPEGYSVSREKKERFSLILESASTNQTSMYLCASSQLQGVNEKLFFGSGTQLSVL.

The table lists this clone with a count of one. This rearrangement joins TRBV5-8 to TRBJ2-5; 8 nucleotides match TRBD1. The CDR3 sequence is 15 residues long. Germline values: CDR1 SGHTS, CDR2 YDEGEE. After removal of 0 bases from V and 2 bases from J, the junction contained 3 bases not matched to a gene. The chain's CDR3 is CASSLGDRGQETQYF. CDR3 DNA: TGTGCCAGCAGCTTGGGCGACAGGGGTCAAGAGACCCAGTACTTC. Full variable domain (missing parts from reference TRBV5-8 and TRBJ2-5): EAGVTQSPTHLIKTRGQQATLRCSPISGHTSVYWYQQALGLGLQFLLWYDEGEERNRGNFPPRFSGRQFPNYSSELNVNALELEDSALYLCASSLGDRGQETQYFGPGTRLLVL.

This chain links TRBV19 with TRBJ2-2; the match to TRBD1 covers 7 bases. The CDR3 sequence is 15 residues long. Per the germline V gene, CDR1 is LNHDA and CDR2 is SQIVND (reference sequence). V lost 6 bases to trimming and J lost 7 bases; unmatched junction nucleotides: 11. DNA for the CDR3: TGTGCCAGTAGAGTTACAGGGGCGAGAAGCGGGGAGCTGTTTTTT. Its translation: CASRVTGARSGELFF.

This chain links TRBV6-6 with TRBJ2-7; 7 bases map to TRBD1. Germline loops: CDR1 MNHNY, CDR2 SVGAGI (reference sequence). The CDR3 length is 13 residues. The trim removed 5 bases at V and 5 bases at J, leaving 6 bases unmatched. The CDR3 nucleotides are TGTGCCAGCAGTCCCGGGACAGTCCACGAGCAGTACTTC. Translating gives CASSPGTVHEQYF.

The chain carries TRBV18 and TRBJ2-2, with 8 positions matching TRBD1. V lost 8 bases and J lost 13; bases outside the gene matches: 12. CDR1 and CDR2 (germline): KGHSH, LQKENI. This CDR3 comprises 13 residues. CDR3 sequence reads: CASQDRVSVRLFF. Written as DNA, the CDR3 is TGTGCCAGCCAGGACAGGGTCTCCGTAAGGCTGTTTTTT.

The chain employs TRBV6-5 and TRBJ2-7, with 9 bases identical to TRBD1. Germline CDR1 reads MNHEY; CDR2 reads SVGAGI. This CDR3 spans 14 amino acids. The J segment lost 3 bases and the V segment lost 5 bases, leaving 5 bases of the junction unmatched. CDR3 region: CASSRDRGGYEQYF. In DNA form, the CDR3 reads TGTGCCAGCAGTCGAGACAGGGGGGGCTACGAGCAGTACTTC.

This clone was counted a single time. The rearrangement links TRBV5-5 to TRBJ1-6, with 8 positions matching TRBD1. Losses at the gene ends were 4 bases for V and 7 bases for J; bases not matched to a gene: 4. CDR3 length equals 14 residues. The V gene's germline CDR1 is SGHKS and CDR2 YYEKEE (reference sequence). The DNA of the CDR3 is TGTGCCAGCAGCGCCCGACAGGGGAATTCACCCCTCCACTTT. It codes for CASSARQGNSPLHF.

The chain recombines TRBV5-4 with TRBJ1-2, with unresolved D. From germline, CDR1 is SGHNT and CDR2 YYREEE (reference sequence). The CDR3 is 13 residues long. V shed 0 bases and J shed 4 bases, with 7 bases lying between them. The CDR3 sequence is CASSLEQIYGYTF. CDR3 coding DNA: TGTGCCAGCAGCTTGGAACAGATCTATGGCTACACCTTC.

In this sample, this clone turned up a few times. This rearrangement joins TRBV3-1 (or the pseudogene TRBV3-2) to TRBJ2-7, with D perhaps matching TRBD1 (5 bases). Germline CDR1 reads LGHDT; CDR2 reads YNNKEL (reference sequence). This CDR3 has 14 amino acids. Trimming removed 2 bases from V and 0 bases from J, with 8 bases in between. CDR3 bases: TGTGCCAGCAGCCAAAAGGACAACTCCTACGAGCAGTACTTC. Translating gives CASSQKDNSYEQYF.

The chain uses TRBV30 and TRBJ2-7; the match to TRBD1 covers 10 bases. Germline V gene lookup returns CDR1 GTSNPN and CDR2 SVGIG (reference sequence). The CDR3 has 14 residues. J gave up 3 bases and V 1 base, and 3 bases lay outside the gene matches. CDR3 protein: CAWSGTGGRYEQYF. The CDR3 DNA sequence: TGTGCCTGGAGTGGGACAGGGGGTCGCTACGAGCAGTACTTC.